Sequencing of this TCR beta chain was carried out in a study of a mutant IDH1 vaccine in newly diagnosed glioma. At the level of the study: The study started vaccination 4-6 weeks after radiotherapy alone, or with temozolomide cycles. Patients got radiotherapy, temozolomide, or both beforehand, and most got both.

General study results and limits: Patients mounted vaccine-induced immune responses in approximately 93% of cases.

Method: immunoSEQ multiplex PCR; TCRdb's copy keeps in-frame clones and lacks some. The data show 43,000 or so clones, with approximately 92% seen just once and less than 2.5% held by the top ten. The CDR3 loop spans 15 amino acids. Germline lookup yields CDR1 LNHDA and CDR2 SQIVND (reference sequence). J was trimmed by 5 bases and V by 9 bases; bases with no gene match: 12. Time point defined: week 35, safety follow-up. Doses consisted of 300 ug of mutant IDH1 20-mer peptide each, paired with topical imiquimod. There were new WHO grade 3 or 4 astrocytomas in the donors, and these were IDH1-mutant and ATRX-lost. About this clone: As yet, its antigen is unknown.

This rearrangement joins TRBV19 to TRBJ1-1, with 10 positions matching TRBD1. Sequencing was performed on PBMCs, taken from a glioma patient whose treatment included an IDH1 peptide vaccine. This clonotype was obtained from a man aged 50-59 years with glioma. As DNA, the CDR3 is TGTGCCAGCCTGGGACAGGGGAGTTTGAGGACTGAAGCTTTCTTT. This translates into CASLGQGSLRTEAFF.